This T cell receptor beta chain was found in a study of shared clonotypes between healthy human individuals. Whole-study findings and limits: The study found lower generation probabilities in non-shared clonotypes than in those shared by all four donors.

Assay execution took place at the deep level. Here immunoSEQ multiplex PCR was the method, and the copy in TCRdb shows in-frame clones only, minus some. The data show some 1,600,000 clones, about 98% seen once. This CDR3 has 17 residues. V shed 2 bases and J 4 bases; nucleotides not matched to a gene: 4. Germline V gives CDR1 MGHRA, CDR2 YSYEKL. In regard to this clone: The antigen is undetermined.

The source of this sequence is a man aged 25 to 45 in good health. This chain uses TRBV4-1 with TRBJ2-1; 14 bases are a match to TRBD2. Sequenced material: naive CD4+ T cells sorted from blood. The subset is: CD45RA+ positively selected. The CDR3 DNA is TGCGCCAGCAGCCAAAGACTAGCGGGAGGGATATACAATGAGCAGTTCTTC. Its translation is CASSQRLAGGIYNEQFF.